Detailed here is one T cell receptor (beta chain). What it recognizes is unknown. The authors prepared UMI-labeled TRB cDNA libraries by 5' RACE. No DNA is given; TCRdb re-called the 5' RACE reads and lists each CDR3 protein once. Its table lists about 130,000 distinct CDR3 sequences. This specimen comes from a study of CXCR3-negative and CXCR3-positive naive CD8 T cells. Notes on the study in general: Comparison of naive cells showed more hydrophobic TRB CDR3s in CXCR3-positive than in CXCR3-negative naive cells. CXCR3 expression partially decreased after cryopreservation; most assays used fresh PBMCs.

Those CD8+ T cells considered naive were CD45RO-CCR7+CD27+CD95-. This clonotype originated in a human donor in good health. Some clones in this sample may be carry-over from other donors' samples. Sample: naive CXCR3+ CD8+ T cells from blood. Subset denoted: CD45RO-CCR7+CD27+CD95- naive CD8+ T cells expressing CXCR3 (TNR3+).

This chain's CDR3 is CASSLHGQGEDYGYTF. The chain couples TRBV7-8 to TRBJ1-2; TCRdb calls TRBD1, which cannot be checked without DNA. The CDR3 totals 16 residues. CDR1 is SGHVS, CDR2 FQNEAQ, per germline. The whole variable domain, filled in from reference TRBV7-8 and TRBJ1-2, reads GAGVSQSPRYKVAKRGQDVALRCDPISGHVSLFWYQQALGQGPEFLTYFQNEAQLDKSGLPSDRFFAERPEGSVSTLKIQRTQQEDSAVYLCASSLHGQGEDYGYTFGSGTRLTVV.